This T cell receptor (beta chain) was observed in a study of T-cell reconstitution after alpha-beta-depleted transplantation in children. This clonotype was seen a handful of times. Molecular barcoding with unique molecular identifiers was used for the TCRbeta library. TCRdb itself ran the PCR reads through MiXCR, one entry per CDR3 protein. The sample comprises 450,000 to 700,000 distinct CDR3 sequences, over 20% of which are singletons, and 35% to 40% rests with the top ten. CDR1 and CDR2 (germline): DFQATT, SNEGSKA (reference sequence). This CDR3 comprises 14 residues. V gave up 6 bases and J gave up 0 bases; unmatched junction bases: 8.

Sample: PBMCs, taken before TCRalphabeta/CD19-depleted stem cell transplant. The TCR sequence derives from a boy in the first two years of life with Wiskott-Aldrich syndrome, due to receive a stem cell transplant. The rearrangement joins TRBV20-1 to TRBJ2-7; 7 bases map to TRBD2. The DNA of the CDR3 is TGCAGTGCGAGCGGGACGCCCAGCTCCTACGAGCAGTACTTC. Translating it yields CSASGTPSSYEQYF.